Sequencing of this T cell receptor beta chain was carried out in a study of shared clonotypes between healthy human individuals. Whole-study results and caveats: Lower generation probabilities were found for non-shared clonotypes than for those shared by all four donors. It was anticipated that sequencing depth would influence how many clonotypes donors shared.

As concerns this clone: Its antigen is unidentified.

The CDR3 spans 13 residues. V shed 3 bases and J shed 7 bases, with 10 bases lying between them. CDR1 and CDR2 (germline): MNHEY, SVGAGI. This table comes from immunoSEQ multiplex PCR, and its TCRdb copy is limited to in-frame clones, with some not included. The repertoire consists of 650,000 to 800,000 clones, with 92% occurring once and the leading ten covering roughly 22%. Only CD45RO-negative cells positively selected for CCR7 counted as naive CD8 cells, so terminally differentiated effector memory CD45RA+ cells were excluded. The study drew its donors from healthy HIV-negative adults without recent acute infections or vaccinations.

The sample comprised naive CD8+ T cells sorted from blood. This sequence was found in a man aged 25-45 years in good health. The chain joins TRBV6-5 to TRBJ1-5; D gene uncertain. The CDR3 here is CASSYRMMQPQHF. CDR3 coding DNA: TGTGCCAGCAGTTATAGGATGATGCAGCCCCAGCATTTT.